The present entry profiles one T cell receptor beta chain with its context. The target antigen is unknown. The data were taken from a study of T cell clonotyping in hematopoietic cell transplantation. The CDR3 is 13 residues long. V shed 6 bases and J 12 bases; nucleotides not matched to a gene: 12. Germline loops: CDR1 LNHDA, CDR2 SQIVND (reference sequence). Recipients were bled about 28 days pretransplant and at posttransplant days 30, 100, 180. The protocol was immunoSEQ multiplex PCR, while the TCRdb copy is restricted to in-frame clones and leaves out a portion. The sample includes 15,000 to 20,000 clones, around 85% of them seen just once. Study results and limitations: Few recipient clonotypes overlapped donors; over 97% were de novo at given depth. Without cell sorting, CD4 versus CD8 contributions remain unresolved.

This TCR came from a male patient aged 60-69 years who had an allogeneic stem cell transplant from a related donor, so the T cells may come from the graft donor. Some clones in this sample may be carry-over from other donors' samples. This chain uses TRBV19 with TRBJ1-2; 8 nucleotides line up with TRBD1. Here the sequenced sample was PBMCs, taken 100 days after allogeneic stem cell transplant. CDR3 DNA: TGTGCCAGTAGAAATGGACAGGGTAGGTTGGACACCTTC. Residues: CASRNGQGRLDTF.